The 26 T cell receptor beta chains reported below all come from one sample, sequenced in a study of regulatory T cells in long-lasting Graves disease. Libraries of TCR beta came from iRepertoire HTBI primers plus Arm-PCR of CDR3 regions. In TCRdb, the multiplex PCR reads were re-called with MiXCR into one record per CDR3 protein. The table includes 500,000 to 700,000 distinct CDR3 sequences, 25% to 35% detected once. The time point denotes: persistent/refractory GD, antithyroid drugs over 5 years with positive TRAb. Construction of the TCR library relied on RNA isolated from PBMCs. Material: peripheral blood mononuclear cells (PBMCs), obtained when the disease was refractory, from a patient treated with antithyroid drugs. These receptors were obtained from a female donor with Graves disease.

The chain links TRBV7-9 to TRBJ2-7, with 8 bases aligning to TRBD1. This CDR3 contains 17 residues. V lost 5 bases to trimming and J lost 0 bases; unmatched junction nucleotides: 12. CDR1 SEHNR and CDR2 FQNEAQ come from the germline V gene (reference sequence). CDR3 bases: TGTGCCAGCAGCCCACGGGCGGACAGGGCCCACTCCTACGAGCAGTACTTC. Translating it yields CASSPRADRAHSYEQYF.

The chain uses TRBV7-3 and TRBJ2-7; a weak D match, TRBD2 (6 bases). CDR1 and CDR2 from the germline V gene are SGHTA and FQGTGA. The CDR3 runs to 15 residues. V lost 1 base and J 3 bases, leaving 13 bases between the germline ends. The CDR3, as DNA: TGTGCCAGCAGCTTAAAGGGTGAGCGGGTCTACGAGCAGTACTTC. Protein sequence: CASSLKGERVYEQYF.

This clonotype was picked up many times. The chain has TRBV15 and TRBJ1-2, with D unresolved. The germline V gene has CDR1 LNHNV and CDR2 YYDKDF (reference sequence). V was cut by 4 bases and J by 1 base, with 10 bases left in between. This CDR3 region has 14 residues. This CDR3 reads CATSNRPINYGYTF. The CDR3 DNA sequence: TGTGCCACCAGCAATAGACCGATTAACTATGGCTACACCTTC. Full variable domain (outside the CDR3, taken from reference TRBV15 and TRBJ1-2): DAMVIQNPRYQVTQFGKPVTLSCSQTLNHNVMYWYQQKSSQAPKLLFHYYDKDFNNEADTPDNFQSRRPNTSFCFLDIRSPGLGDTAMYLCATSNRPINYGYTFGSGTRLTVV.

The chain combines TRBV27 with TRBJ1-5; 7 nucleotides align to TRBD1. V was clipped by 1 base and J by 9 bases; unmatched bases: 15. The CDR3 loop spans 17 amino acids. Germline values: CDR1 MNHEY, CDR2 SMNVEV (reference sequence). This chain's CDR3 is CASSLLYRDRRSGPQHF. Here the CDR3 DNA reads TGTGCCAGCAGTTTATTGTACCGGGACAGACGATCAGGGCCCCAGCATTTT.

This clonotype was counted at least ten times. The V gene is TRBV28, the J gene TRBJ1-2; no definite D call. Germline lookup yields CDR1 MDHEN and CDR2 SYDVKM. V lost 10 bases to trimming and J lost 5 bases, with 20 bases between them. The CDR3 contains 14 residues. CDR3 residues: CATTEDRREYGYTF. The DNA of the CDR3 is TGTGCCACAACCGAGGACCGCCGGGAGTATGGCTACACCTTC.

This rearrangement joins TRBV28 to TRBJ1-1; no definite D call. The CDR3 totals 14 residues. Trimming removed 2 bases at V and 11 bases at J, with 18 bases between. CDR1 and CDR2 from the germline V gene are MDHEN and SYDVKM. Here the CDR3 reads CASSLLRLASLAFF. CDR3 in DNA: TGTGCCAGCAGTTTACTCCGCTTAGCGTCATTGGCTTTCTTT.

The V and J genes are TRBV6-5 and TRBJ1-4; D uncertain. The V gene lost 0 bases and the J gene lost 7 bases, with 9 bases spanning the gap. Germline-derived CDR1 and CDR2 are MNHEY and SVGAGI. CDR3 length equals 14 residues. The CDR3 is CASSYSSGIEKLFF. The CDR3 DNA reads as TGTGCCAGCAGTTACTCGTCCGGAATTGAAAAACTGTTTTTT.

CDR3 sequence: CASSDQGTGYTF. As DNA, the CDR3 is TGTGCCAGCAGTGATCAGGGTACTGGCTACACCTTC. The rearrangement joins TRBV6-1 to TRBJ1-2; perhaps TRBD1 as D (5 bases). Trimming shortened V by 3 bases and J by 7 bases, and 9 bases separated the two germline ends. The CDR3 spans 12 residues. Germline V gene sequence: CDR1 MNHNS, CDR2 SASEGT.

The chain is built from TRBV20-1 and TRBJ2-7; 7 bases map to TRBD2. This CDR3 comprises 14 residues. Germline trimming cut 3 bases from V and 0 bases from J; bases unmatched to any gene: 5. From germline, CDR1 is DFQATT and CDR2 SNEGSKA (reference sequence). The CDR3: CSASYLADSYEQYF. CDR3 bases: TGCAGTGCTAGTTATCTAGCGGACTCCTACGAGCAGTACTTC.

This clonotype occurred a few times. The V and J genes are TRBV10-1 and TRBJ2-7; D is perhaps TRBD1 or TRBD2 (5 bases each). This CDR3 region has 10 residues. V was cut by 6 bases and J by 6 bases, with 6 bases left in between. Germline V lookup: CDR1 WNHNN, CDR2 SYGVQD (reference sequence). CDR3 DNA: TGCGCCAGCAGAGGGACCGAGCAGTACTTC. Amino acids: CASRGTEQYF.

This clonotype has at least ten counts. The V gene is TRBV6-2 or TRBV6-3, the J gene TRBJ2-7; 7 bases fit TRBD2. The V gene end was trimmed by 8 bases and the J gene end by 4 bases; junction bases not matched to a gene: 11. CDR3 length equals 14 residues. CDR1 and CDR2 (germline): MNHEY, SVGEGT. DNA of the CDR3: TGTGCCAGCGCTTGGGGCGCGGGGGATTACGAGCAGTACTTC. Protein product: CASAWGAGDYEQYF.

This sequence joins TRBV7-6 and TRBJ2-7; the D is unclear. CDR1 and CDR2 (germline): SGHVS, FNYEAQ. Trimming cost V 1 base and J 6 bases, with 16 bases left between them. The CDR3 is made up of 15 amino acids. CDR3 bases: TGTGCCAGCAGCTTAGAGTCCCTCTCTAGTAGCGAGCAGTACTTC. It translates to CASSLESLSSSEQYF.

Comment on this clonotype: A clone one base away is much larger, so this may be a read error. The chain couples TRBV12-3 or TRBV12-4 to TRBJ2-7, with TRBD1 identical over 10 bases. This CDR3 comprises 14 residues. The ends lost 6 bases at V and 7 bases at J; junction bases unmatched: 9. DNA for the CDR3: TGTGCCAGCAGCCGGTCGACAGGGGGCGGTGAGCAGTACTTC. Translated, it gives CASSRSTGGGEQYF.

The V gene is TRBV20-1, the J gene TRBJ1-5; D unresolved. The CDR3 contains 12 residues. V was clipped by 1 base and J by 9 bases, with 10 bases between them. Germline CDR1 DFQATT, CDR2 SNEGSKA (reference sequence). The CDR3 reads CSARVPPGPQHF. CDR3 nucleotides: TGCAGTGCTAGAGTCCCCCCTGGGCCCCAGCATTTT.

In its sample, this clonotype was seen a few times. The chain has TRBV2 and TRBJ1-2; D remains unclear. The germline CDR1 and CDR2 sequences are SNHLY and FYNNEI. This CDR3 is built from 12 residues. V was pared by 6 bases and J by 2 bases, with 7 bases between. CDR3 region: CASRAGNYGYTF. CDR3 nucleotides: TGTGCCAGCAGAGCCGGGAACTATGGCTACACCTTC.

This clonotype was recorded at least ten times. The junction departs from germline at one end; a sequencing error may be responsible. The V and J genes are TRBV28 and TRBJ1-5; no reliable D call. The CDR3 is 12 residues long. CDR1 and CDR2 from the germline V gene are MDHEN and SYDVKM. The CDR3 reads CASTRSNQPQHF. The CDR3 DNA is TGCGCCAGCACCCGAAGTAATCAGCCCCAGCATTTT. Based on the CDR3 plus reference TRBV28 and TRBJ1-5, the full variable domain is DVKVTQSSRYLVKRTGEKVFLECVQDMDHENMFWYRQDPGLGLRLIYFSYDVKMKEKGDIPEGYSVSREKKERFSLILESASTNQTSMYLCASTRSNQPQHFGDGTRLSIL.

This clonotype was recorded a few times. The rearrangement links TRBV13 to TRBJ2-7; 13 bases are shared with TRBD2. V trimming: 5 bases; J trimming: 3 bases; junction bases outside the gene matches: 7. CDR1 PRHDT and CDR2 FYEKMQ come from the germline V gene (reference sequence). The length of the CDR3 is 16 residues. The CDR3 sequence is CASSTRTSGRIYEQYF. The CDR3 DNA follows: TGTGCCAGCAGCACGAGGACTAGCGGGAGAATCTACGAGCAGTACTTC.

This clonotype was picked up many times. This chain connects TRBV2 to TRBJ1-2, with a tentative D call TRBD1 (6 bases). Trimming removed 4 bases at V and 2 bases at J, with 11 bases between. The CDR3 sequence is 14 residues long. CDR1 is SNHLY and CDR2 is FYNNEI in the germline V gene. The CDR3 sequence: CASSGDNRNYGYTF. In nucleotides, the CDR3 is TGTGCCAGCAGTGGGGACAACCGGAACTATGGCTACACCTTC.

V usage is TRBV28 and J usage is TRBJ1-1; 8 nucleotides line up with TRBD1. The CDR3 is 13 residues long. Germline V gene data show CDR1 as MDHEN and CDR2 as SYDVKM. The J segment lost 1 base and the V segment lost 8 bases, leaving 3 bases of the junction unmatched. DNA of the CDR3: TGTGCCAGCTTGGACAGGGCGAACACTGAAGCTTTCTTT. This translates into CASLDRANTEAFF.

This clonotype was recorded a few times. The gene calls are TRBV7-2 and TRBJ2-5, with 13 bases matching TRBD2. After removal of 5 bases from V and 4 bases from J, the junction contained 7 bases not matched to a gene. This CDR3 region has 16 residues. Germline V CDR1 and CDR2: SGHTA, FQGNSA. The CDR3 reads CASSPRTSGRGETQYF. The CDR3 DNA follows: TGTGCCAGCAGCCCCCGGACTAGCGGGAGAGGAGAGACCCAGTACTTC.

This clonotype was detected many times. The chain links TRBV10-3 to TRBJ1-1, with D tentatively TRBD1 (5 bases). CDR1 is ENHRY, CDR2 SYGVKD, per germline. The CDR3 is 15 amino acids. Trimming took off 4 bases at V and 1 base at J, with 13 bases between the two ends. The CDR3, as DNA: TGTGCCATCAGTGGAACGGGGGAGAGGAACACTGAAGCTTTCTTT. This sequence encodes CAISGTGERNTEAFF.

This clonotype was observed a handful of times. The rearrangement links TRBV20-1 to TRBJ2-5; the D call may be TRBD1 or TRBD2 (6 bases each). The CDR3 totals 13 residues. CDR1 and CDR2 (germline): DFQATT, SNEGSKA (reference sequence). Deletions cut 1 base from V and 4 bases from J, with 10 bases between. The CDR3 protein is CSARVGGRETQYF. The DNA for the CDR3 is TGCAGTGCTAGAGTTGGGGGGCGAGAGACCCAGTACTTC.

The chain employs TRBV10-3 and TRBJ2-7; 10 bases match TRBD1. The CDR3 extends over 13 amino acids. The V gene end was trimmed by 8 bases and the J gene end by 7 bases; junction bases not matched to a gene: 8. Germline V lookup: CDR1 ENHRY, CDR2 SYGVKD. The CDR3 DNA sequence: TGTGCCATCGGCTCCGGGACAGGGGTGGAGCAGTACTTC. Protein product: CAIGSGTGVEQYF.

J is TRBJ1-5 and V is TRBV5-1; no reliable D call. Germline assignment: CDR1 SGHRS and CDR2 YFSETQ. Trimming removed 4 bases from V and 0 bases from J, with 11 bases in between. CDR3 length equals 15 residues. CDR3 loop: CASSPSWNSNQPQHF. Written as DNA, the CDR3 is TGCGCCAGCAGCCCGTCGTGGAATAGCAATCAGCCCCAGCATTTT.

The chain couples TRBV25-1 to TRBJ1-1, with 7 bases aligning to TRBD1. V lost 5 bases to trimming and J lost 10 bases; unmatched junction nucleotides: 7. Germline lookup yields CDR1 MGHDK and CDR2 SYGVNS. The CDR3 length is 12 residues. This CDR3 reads CASSQGGGGAFF. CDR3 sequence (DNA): TGTGCCAGCAGTCAGGGGGGGGGCGGAGCTTTCTTT.

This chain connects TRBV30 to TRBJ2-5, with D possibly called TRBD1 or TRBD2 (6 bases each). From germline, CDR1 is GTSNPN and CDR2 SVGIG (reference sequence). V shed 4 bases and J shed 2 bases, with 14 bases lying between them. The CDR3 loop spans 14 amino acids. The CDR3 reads CAWTGGTKQETQYF. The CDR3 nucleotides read TGTGCCTGGACGGGCGGGACAAAACAAGAGACCCAGTACTTC.